This entry is about one T cell receptor (beta chain). These data are taken from a study of blood T cell repertoires in COVID-19. For the study at large: Italy, Spain and the United States were the sources of the convalescent and acute COVID-19 samples. The cDNA or gDNA used as material had been derived from T cells, B-cell-depleted T cells, or PBMCs.

CDR1 is MNHEY and CDR2 is SVGAGI in the germline V gene. The CDR3 consists of 13 residues. V lost 7 bases to trimming and J lost 8 bases; unmatched junction nucleotides: 6. Profiled with immunoSEQ multiplex PCR; TCRdb holds only in-frame clones, not every one. The sample includes some 380,000 clones, around 87% of them seen just once. Sequencing used PBMCs or T cells enriched from blood (not recorded which). The chain has TRBV6-5 and TRBJ2-2, with TRBD1 matching 8 bases. This sequence was found in a man younger than 45 who had recovered from COVID-19. For the CDR3, the DNA is TGTGCCAGCAACGACAGGGACAGGGGGGAGCTGTTTTTT. It specifies CASNDRDRGELFF.